The source of this T cell receptor (beta chain) is a study of T cell clonality in common variable immunodeficiency. Some clones are missing from TCRdb's copy, which holds only in-frame ones; the method was immunoSEQ multiplex PCR. The sample yields about 50,000 clones, without any singletons. This clone was recorded many times. The CDR3 end falls 3 residues outside the read, so it is completed with the germline J gene. Germline lookup yields CDR1 ENHRY and CDR2 SYGVKD. CDR3 length: 15 residues. J gave up 7 bases and V 4 bases, and 7 bases lay outside the gene matches. The sample consisted of peripheral blood mononuclear cells. This receptor was obtained from a person aged 18 to 69 in good health. The rearrangement joins TRBV10-3 to TRBJ2-1, with TRBD1 matching 10 bases. The DNA read from the CDR3 is TGTGCCATCAGTGCTCCGACAGGGGGCATTAATGAG. Translating gives CAISAPTGGINE. The entire CDR3 protein is CAISAPTGGINEQFF.